This T cell receptor (beta chain) originates from a study of cytomegalovirus exposure and HLA in healthy donors. Whole-study findings and limits: Exclusion as indistinguishable affected some V segments, including TRBV6-2 and TRBV6-3. Most TCR sequences proved rare, with some public TCRs found in many donors.

PCR primers comprised 60 Vbeta and 13 Jbeta primers. The assay was immunoSEQ multiplex PCR, and TCRdb's table has in-frame clones only and misses some. The sample shows 90,000 to 130,000 clones, roughly 68% of them seen only once. Of note for this clone: Its matching antigen is unknown.

CDR1 is MGHRA and CDR2 is YSYEKL in the germline V gene. Trimming removed 0 bases at V and 10 bases at J, with 22 bases between. This CDR3 contains 17 residues. The source material was PBMCs. This receptor was taken from a man younger than 45 in good health and CMV-seropositive. The chain joins TRBV4-1 to TRBJ2-1; a possible D gene is TRBD2 (7 bases). CDR3 DNA: TGCGCCAGCAGCCAAGACCGGCCGGGGGCGGGAGACGCAGAGCAGTTCTTC. Translating it yields CASSQDRPGAGDAEQFF.